The sequence of this T cell receptor (beta chain) was determined in a study of blood T cell repertoires in COVID-19. The overall study: In each case, the material was cDNA or gDNA derived from T cells, B-cell-depleted T cells, or PBMCs.

The V gene's germline CDR1 is SGHRS and CDR2 YFSETQ. V gave up 3 bases and J gave up 1 base; unmatched junction bases: 3. The CDR3 is 16 residues long. Profiled with immunoSEQ multiplex PCR; TCRdb holds only in-frame clones, not every one. This sample has 150,000 to 200,000 clones, with 80% to 85% found just once. The receptor was isolated from a man in his 70s who had been exposed to COVID-19. Material: PBMCs or T cells enriched from blood (not recorded which). The chain uses TRBV5-1 and TRBJ2-2; 10 bases match TRBD2. The CDR3 sequence is CASSSGTSENTGELFF. CDR3 in DNA: TGCGCCAGCAGCTCAGGGACTAGCGAGAACACCGGGGAGCTGTTTTTT. The entire variable domain, with the rest obtained from reference TRBV5-1 and TRBJ2-2, is as follows: KAGVTQTPRYLIKTRGQQVTLSCSPISGHRSVSWYQQTPGQGLQFLFEYFSETQRNKGNFPGRFSGRQFSNSRSEMNVSTLELGDSALYLCASSSGTSENTGELFFGEGSRLTVL.